Shown below are 17 T cell receptor beta chains from a single sample sequenced in a study of shared clonotypes between healthy human individuals. Clones were read by immunoSEQ multiplex PCR, and TCRdb kept only the in-frame ones, dropping some. The table lists 1.5 million to 1.9 million clones, approximately 98% of them singletons. Sequencing used naive CD4+ T cells sorted from blood. Noted subset: CD45RA+ positively selected. These TCRs come from a man in his thirties or forties in good health.

The rearrangement uses TRBV9 and TRBJ1-4; D not resolved. Germline V lookup: CDR1 SGDLS, CDR2 YYNGEE. Trimming took 0 bases from V and 7 from J, leaving 13 bases between them. The CDR3 covers 15 residues. The chain's CDR3 is CASSVEEWRREKLFF. The CDR3 DNA reads TGTGCCAGCAGCGTAGAAGAGTGGCGACGTGAAAAACTGTTTTTT. The whole variable domain, remainder taken from reference TRBV9 and TRBJ1-4, is DSGVTQTPKHLITATGQRVTLRCSPRSGDLSVYWYQQSLDQGLQFLIQYYNGEERAKGNILERFSAQQFPDLHSELNLSSLELGDSALYFCASSVEEWRREKLFFGSGTQLSVL.

This chain joins TRBV7-9 and TRBJ1-5; TRBD1 might be the D (6 bases). The CDR3 loop spans 13 amino acids. The V end lost 4 bases, the J end lost 5 bases, and 9 bases lay between the germline ends. Per germline, CDR1 SEHNR and CDR2 FQNEAQ (reference sequence). CDR3 sequence: CASSSGEHQPQHF. In nucleotides, the CDR3 is TGTGCCAGCAGCTCAGGGGAGCATCAGCCCCAGCATTTT.

This clone was counted once. The chain joins TRBV14 to TRBJ2-2; 7 bases map to TRBD1. J gave up 4 bases and V 0 bases, and 5 bases lay outside the gene matches. This CDR3 is built from 16 residues. The germline V gene has CDR1 SGHDN and CDR2 FVKESK. Here the CDR3 DNA reads TGTGCCAGCAGCCAAGAAATAGGGGGCCGCACCGGGGAGCTGTTTTTT. Protein: CASSQEIGGRTGELFF.

About this clone itself: Compared with germline, one end of the junction differs, possibly owing to a read error. This chain uses TRBV7-7 with TRBJ2-2, with 12 nucleotides matching TRBD2. The CDR3 runs 16 residues. Germline V gene data show CDR1 as SSHAT and CDR2 as FNYEAQ (reference sequence). CDR3 bases: TGTGCTAGCAGCCCAATGACTAGCGGGAGCACCGGGGAGCTGTTTTTT. As protein: CASSPMTSGSTGELFF.

The rearrangement links TRBV15 to TRBJ2-5; 10 bases align to TRBD2. Germline-derived CDR1 and CDR2 are LNHNV and YYDKDF (reference sequence). J lost 4 bases, V lost 2 bases, and 4 bases had no gene match. The CDR3 totals 15 residues. The CDR3 DNA reads TGTGCCACCAGCAGATTAAGCGGGAGGGTAGAGACCCAGTACTTC. It codes for CATSRLSGRVETQYF.

The chain employs TRBV6-5 and TRBJ1-4; D uncertain. In germline, CDR1 is MNHEY, CDR2 SVGAGI. The V end lost 7 bases, the J end lost 7 bases, and 10 bases lay between the germline ends. This CDR3 contains 12 residues. CDR3 residues: CASIIPSEKLFF. For the CDR3, the DNA is TGTGCCAGCATTATCCCCAGTGAAAAACTGTTTTTT.

The chain couples TRBV5-1 to TRBJ1-1, with D perhaps TRBD1 (6 bases). V was clipped by 2 bases and J by 0 bases, with 14 bases between them. The CDR3 extends over 16 amino acids. Looked up from germline, CDR1 is SGHRS and CDR2 is YFSETQ. CDR3 sequence (DNA): TGCGCCAGCAGCTTACATCACAGGGTCATGAACACTGAAGCTTTCTTT. The encoded protein is CASSLHHRVMNTEAFF.

The chain has TRBV7-2 and TRBJ2-7; 9 bases fit TRBD2. This CDR3 spans 15 amino acids. V trimming: 5 bases; J trimming: 5 bases; junction bases outside the gene matches: 10. Looked up from germline, CDR1 is SGHTA and CDR2 is FQGNSA. The CDR3 sequence is CASSPLAGVIHEQYF. CDR3 DNA sequence: TGTGCCAGCAGCCCCTTAGCGGGAGTTATACACGAGCAGTACTTC.

Concerning this clone: Distinct nucleotide sequences in the sample also encode this CDR3. The chain joins TRBV11-3 to TRBJ2-2; D not resolved. V gave up 1 base and J gave up 0 bases, with 6 bases separating them. The CDR3 consists of 15 residues. Germline V gene data show CDR1 as SGHNT and CDR2 as YENEEA. The DNA of the CDR3 is TGTGCCAGCAGCTTAGGCGGAGCGAACACCGGGGAGCTGTTTTTT. Protein sequence: CASSLGGANTGELFF.

This clone has a single count. The rearrangement uses TRBV28 and TRBJ1-2, with 7 bases aligning to TRBD1. V lost 8 bases, J lost 6 bases, and 9 bases stayed unmatched. Germline CDR1 reads MDHEN; CDR2 reads SYDVKM. This CDR3 contains 13 residues. This CDR3 reads CASLGGLSDGYTF. The DNA for the CDR3 is TGTGCCAGCCTAGGGGGCCTCTCTGATGGCTACACCTTC.

The J gene is TRBJ1-2, the V gene TRBV5-1; D perhaps matches TRBD1 (5 bases). Trimming stripped 4 bases from V and 4 bases from J, with 17 bases between. The CDR3 is made up of 15 amino acids. Germline assignment: CDR1 SGHRS and CDR2 YFSETQ. The CDR3 sequence is CASSARDGVRYGYTF. CDR3 bases: TGCGCCAGCAGCGCCCGGGACGGCGTGCGCTATGGCTACACCTTC.

The V and J genes are TRBV2 and TRBJ1-5; TRBD1 agrees at 9 bases. Losses at the gene ends were 7 bases for V and 6 bases for J; bases not matched to a gene: 10. Germline CDR1 and CDR2: SNHLY and FYNNEI. This CDR3 contains 15 residues. The CDR3 DNA sequence: TGTGCCAGCACTAAACGGGACAGGGCTATTCAGCCCCAGCATTTT. This codes for CASTKRDRAIQPQHF.

V usage is TRBV27 and J usage is TRBJ1-4; D is unresolved. This CDR3 region has 17 residues. V was clipped by 2 bases and J by 0 bases, with 13 bases between them. In germline, CDR1 is MNHEY, CDR2 SMNVEV (reference sequence). The chain's CDR3 is CASSLSWRPSTNEKLFF. The CDR3 DNA is TGTGCCAGCAGTTTAAGCTGGCGGCCCTCAACTAATGAAAAACTGTTTTTT.

DNA of the CDR3: TGTGCCAGCAGCCGGACAGGGGGGAGGGATACGCAGTATTTT. It codes for CASSRTGGRDTQYF. V usage is TRBV7-8 and J usage is TRBJ2-3, with TRBD1 matching over 10 bases. Trimming cost V 5 bases and J 6 bases; bases outside gene matches: 5. Germline CDR1 and CDR2: SGHVS and FQNEAQ. The CDR3 totals 14 residues.

The V call is TRBV5-6, the J call TRBJ2-3; 12 bases are a match to TRBD2. The germline CDR1 and CDR2 sequences are SGHDT and YYEEEE. This CDR3 spans 15 amino acids. With 4 bases clipped from V and 6 bases from J, the junction kept 6 bases outside the gene matches. The CDR3 nucleotides read TGTGCCAGCAGCCCGACTAGCGGGAGATCCGATACGCAGTATTTT. Amino acid sequence: CASSPTSGRSDTQYF. Combining the CDR3 with reference TRBV5-6 and TRBJ2-3 gives the whole variable domain DAGVTQSPTHLIKTRGQQVTLRCSPKSGHDTVSWYQQALGQGPQFIFQYYEEEERQRGNFPDRFSGHQFPNYSSELNVNALLLGDSALYLCASSPTSGRSDTQYFGPGTRLTVL.

The chain couples TRBV7-9 to TRBJ1-4; D remains ambiguous. Per the germline V gene, CDR1 is SEHNR and CDR2 is FQNEAQ (reference sequence). The V end lost 2 bases, the J end lost 8 bases, and 6 bases lay between the germline ends. The CDR3 is made up of 12 amino acids. CDR3 DNA sequence: TGTGCCAGCAGCTTACGGTCAGAAAAACTGTTTTTT. As protein: CASSLRSEKLFF.

The rearrangement joins TRBV7-9 to TRBJ1-5; D gene ambiguous. The CDR3 is 16 amino acids. The V and J ends lost 3 bases and 4 bases respectively, with 16 bases between them. Looked up from germline, CDR1 is SEHNR and CDR2 is FQNEAQ (reference sequence). CDR3 amino acids: CASSLAEPIPNQPQHF. Written as DNA, the CDR3 is TGTGCCAGCAGCTTGGCGGAGCCAATCCCTAATCAGCCCCAGCATTTT.